This T cell receptor (beta chain) emerged from a study of cytomegalovirus exposure and HLA in healthy donors. Notes on the study in general: Three of the chains that were CMV-associated were confirmed in vitro to be specific for CMV antigens. Overall, around 160 TCR beta chains were annotated as cytomegalovirus-associated.

Points on this clone: Its target is unknown. The same CDR3 is also encoded by other DNA sequences in this sample.

TCRdb's table, derived via immunoSEQ multiplex PCR, lists solely in-frame clones and lacks some. Of roughly 150,000 clones listed, around nine tenths were seen once; the top ten hold 10%. The germline gives CDR1 KGHSH, CDR2 LQKENI. There are 11 residues in the CDR3. Trimming removed 3 bases from V and 4 bases from J, with 2 bases in between. This chain uses TRBV18 with TRBJ2-3; the D is unclear. What was sequenced was PBMCs. This TCR was sampled from a young woman in good health and CMV-seropositive. The CDR3 DNA sequence: TGTGCCAGCTCACCCTCAGATACGCAGTATTTT. This gives the protein CASSPSDTQYF.